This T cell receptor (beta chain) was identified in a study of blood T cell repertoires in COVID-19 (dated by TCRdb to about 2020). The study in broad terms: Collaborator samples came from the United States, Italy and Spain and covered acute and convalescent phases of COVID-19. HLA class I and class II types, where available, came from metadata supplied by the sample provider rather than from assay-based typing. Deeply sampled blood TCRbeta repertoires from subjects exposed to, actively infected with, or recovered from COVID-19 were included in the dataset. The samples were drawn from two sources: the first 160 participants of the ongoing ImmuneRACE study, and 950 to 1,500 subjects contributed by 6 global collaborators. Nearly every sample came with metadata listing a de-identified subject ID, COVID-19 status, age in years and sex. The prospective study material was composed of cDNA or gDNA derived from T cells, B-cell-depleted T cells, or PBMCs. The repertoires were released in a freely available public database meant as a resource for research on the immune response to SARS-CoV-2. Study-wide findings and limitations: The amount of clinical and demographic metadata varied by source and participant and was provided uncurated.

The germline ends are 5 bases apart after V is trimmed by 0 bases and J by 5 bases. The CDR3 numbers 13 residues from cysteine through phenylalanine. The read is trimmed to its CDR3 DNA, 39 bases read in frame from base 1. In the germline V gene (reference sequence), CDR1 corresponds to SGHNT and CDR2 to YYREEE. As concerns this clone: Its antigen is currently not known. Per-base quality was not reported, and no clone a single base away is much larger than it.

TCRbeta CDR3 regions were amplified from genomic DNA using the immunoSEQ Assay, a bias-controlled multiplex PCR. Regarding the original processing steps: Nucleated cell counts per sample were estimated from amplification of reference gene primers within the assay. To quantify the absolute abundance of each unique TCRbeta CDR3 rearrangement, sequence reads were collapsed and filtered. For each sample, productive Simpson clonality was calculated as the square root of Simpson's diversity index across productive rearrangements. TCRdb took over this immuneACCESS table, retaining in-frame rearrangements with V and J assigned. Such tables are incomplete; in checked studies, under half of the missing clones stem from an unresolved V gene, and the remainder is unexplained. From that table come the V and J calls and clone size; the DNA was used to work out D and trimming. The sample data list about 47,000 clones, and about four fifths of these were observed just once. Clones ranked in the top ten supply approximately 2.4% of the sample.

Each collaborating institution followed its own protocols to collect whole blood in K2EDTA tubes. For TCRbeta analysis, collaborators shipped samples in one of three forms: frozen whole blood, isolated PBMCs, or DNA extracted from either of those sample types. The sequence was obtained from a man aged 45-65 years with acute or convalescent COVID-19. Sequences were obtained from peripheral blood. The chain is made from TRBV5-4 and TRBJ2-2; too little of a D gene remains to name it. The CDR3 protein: CASSLVRTGELFF. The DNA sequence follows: TGTGCCAGCAGCTTGGTGCGGACCGGGGAGCTGTTTTTT.